This T cell receptor (beta chain) was identified during a study of blood T cell repertoires in COVID-19. The wider study: The United States, Italy and Spain supplied acute and convalescent COVID-19 samples. PBMCs, B-cell-depleted T cells, or T cells were the source of the cDNA or gDNA that made up the material.

CDR3 length: 18 residues. Germline CDR1 is SEHNR and CDR2 is FQNEAQ (reference sequence). The germline V and J ends were trimmed by 3 bases and 0 bases, with 17 bases remaining between them. Original analysis: Using reference gene primer amplification, nucleated cell counts were estimated. Assay: immunoSEQ multiplex PCR; the TCRdb copy retains only in-frame clones and omits some. V and J calls and clone size are copied from that table; D and trimming were computed from the DNA. In the table there are a few hundred thousand clones, 70% to 90% of which are singletons. The chain uses TRBV7-9 and TRBJ1-4; D gene ambiguous. The sequenced material came from peripheral blood. The sequence came from a woman in her twenties or thirties with active or convalescent COVID-19. CDR3 nucleotide sequence: TGTGCCAGCAGCTTCTGGGGAGGGCTTCTCGCAACTAATGAAAAACTGTTTTTT. As protein: CASSFWGGLLATNEKLFF. The complete variable domain, with remaining parts taken from reference TRBV7-9 and TRBJ1-4, reads DTGVSQNPRHKITKRGQNVTFRCDPISEHNRLYWYRQTLGQGPEFLTYFQNEAQLEKSRLLSDRFSAERPKGSFSTLEIQRTEQGDSAMYLCASSFWGGLLATNEKLFFGSGTQLSVL.